Sequencing of this T cell receptor beta chain was carried out in a study of shared clonotypes between healthy human individuals. Notes on the study in general: It was anticipated that sequencing depth would influence how many clonotypes donors shared. The small donor group covered limited genetic and exposure diversity.

Naive CD8 cells lacked CD45RO and underwent positive selection for CCR7, leaving out terminally differentiated effector memory CD45RA+ cells. Genomic DNA from each subset was divided evenly over several immunoSEQ plates. Each sorted subset replicate got 200 ng genomic DNA, tens of thousands of genomes. The method was immunoSEQ multiplex PCR; TCRdb's version includes in-frame clones alone and lacks a portion of them. The sample has under 1 million clones; roughly 92% are singletons. On this clone itself: No antigen is known for it. A junction end diverges from the germline sequence, so it may reflect a read error.

From germline, CDR1 is SGHRS and CDR2 YFSETQ. The CDR3 covers 15 residues. This sequence joins TRBV5-1 and TRBJ2-7; D might be TRBD2 (6 bases). This TCR derives from a man aged 30 to 39 in good health. Source material: naive CD8+ T cells sorted from blood. The CDR3 DNA reads TGCGCCAGCAGCTTGGCGTCCGGGAGCTCCTACGGGCAGTACTTC. It specifies CASSLASGSSYGQYF.